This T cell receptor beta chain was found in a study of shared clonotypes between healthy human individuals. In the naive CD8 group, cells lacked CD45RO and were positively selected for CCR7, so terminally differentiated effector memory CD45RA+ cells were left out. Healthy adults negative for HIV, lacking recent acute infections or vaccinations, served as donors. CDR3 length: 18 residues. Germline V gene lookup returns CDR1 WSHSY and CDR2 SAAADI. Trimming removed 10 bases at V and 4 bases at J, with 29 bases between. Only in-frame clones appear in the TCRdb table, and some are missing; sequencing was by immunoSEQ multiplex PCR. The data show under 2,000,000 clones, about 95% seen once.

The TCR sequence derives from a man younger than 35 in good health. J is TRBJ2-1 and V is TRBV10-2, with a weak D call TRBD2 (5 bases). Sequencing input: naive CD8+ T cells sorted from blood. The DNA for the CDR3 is TGCGCCACTTCCAGGCCAGAAGGGAGAAGCGGAGAATACAATGAGCAGTTCTTC. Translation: CATSRPEGRSGEYNEQFF.